The 6 T cell receptor beta chains presented below share a single source sample, sequenced in a study of PD-L1 blockade in urothelial cancer (dated by TCRdb to about 2017). Libraries came from the immunoSEQ multiplex PCR assay. The table was pulled from immuneACCESS by TCRdb, which kept in-frame rearrangements only. Such tables lose some clones; where checked, under half of the loss comes from unresolved V genes, and the rest has no known cause. This sample has around 66,000 clones in its table, and about 88% of those were observed once. The ten top clones hold about 11% of the sample. The time point label of this sample denotes: peripheral blood 6 weeks after treatment start. Sequences were derived from PBMCs, sampled around atezolizumab (anti-PD-L1) treatment. Every receptor here comes from a man aged 55-75 years with urothelial cancer.

The rearrangement uses TRBV5-1 and TRBJ1-1; D is uncertain. In germline, CDR1 is SGHRS, CDR2 YFSETQ. The V gene lost 0 bases and the J gene lost 1 base, with 4 bases spanning the gap. The CDR3 loop spans 13 amino acids. The CDR3 is CASSLEANTEAFF. The CDR3 DNA is TGCGCCAGCAGCTTGGAAGCGAACACTGAAGCTTTCTTT.

In this sample, this clone turned up many times. The CDR3 spells CASSLQGGFMNTEAFF. The DNA of the CDR3 is TGTGCCAGCAGTTTACAGGGGGGTTTCATGAACACTGAAGCTTTCTTT. The rearrangement links TRBV6-5 to TRBJ1-1; 8 positions match TRBD1. The junction had 7 bases not matched to a gene; V was cut back by 4 bases and J by 0 bases. Looked up from germline, CDR1 is MNHEY and CDR2 is SVGAGI. The CDR3 covers 16 residues.

This clone came up once. The J gene is TRBJ1-3, the V gene TRBV4-1, with 8 bases matching TRBD1. CDR1 and CDR2 (germline): MGHRA, YSYEKL. There are 18 residues in the CDR3. With 1 base clipped from V and 4 bases from J, the junction kept 12 bases outside the gene matches. CDR3 nucleotide sequence: TGCGCCAGCAGCCAAGGTCAAGGACAGGGAGTGTCAGGAAACACCATATATTTT. This sequence encodes CASSQGQGQGVSGNTIYF.

In its sample, this clone was seen a few times. The chain uses TRBV10-3 and TRBJ1-2; D is unclear. The CDR3 runs 15 residues. Germline V lookup: CDR1 ENHRY, CDR2 SYGVKD. V dropped 0 bases and J dropped 3 bases, with 11 bases sitting between them. As DNA, the CDR3 is TGTGCCATCAGTGAGTCGAATCGACGGGACTATGGCTACACCTTC. This translates into CAISESNRRDYGYTF.

The chain carries TRBV27 and TRBJ2-7; TRBD2 aligns across 10 bases. Unmatched junction bases numbered 6, after V lost 4 bases and J lost 0 bases. The CDR3 totals 16 residues. Germline lookup yields CDR1 MNHEY and CDR2 SMNVEV (reference sequence). CDR3 protein: CASSSLAGRFSYEQYF. The CDR3 bases are TGTGCCAGCAGTTCACTAGCGGGGCGCTTCTCCTACGAGCAGTACTTC.

The rearrangement uses TRBV7-2 and TRBJ1-2, with 8 bases matching TRBD1. The germline gives CDR1 SGHTA, CDR2 FQGNSA. The ends lost 0 bases at V and 6 bases at J; junction bases unmatched: 3. The CDR3 extends over 14 amino acids. The CDR3 loop is CASSLAWTGNGYTF. DNA of the CDR3: TGTGCCAGCAGCTTAGCTTGGACAGGGAATGGCTACACCTTC.